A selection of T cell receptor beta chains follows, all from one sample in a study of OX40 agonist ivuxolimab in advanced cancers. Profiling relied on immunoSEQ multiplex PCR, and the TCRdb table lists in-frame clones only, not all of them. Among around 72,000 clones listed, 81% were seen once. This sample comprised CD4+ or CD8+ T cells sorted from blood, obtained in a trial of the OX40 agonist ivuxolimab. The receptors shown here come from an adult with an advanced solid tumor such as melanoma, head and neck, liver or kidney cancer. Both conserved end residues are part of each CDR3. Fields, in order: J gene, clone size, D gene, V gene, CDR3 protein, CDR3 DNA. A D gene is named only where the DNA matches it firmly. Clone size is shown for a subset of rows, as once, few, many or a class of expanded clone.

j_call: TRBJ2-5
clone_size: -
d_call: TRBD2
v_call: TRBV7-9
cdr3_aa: CASTPLSGGRETQYF
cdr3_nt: TGTGCCAGCACCCCATTGTCGGGAGGGCGAGAGACCCAGTACTTC

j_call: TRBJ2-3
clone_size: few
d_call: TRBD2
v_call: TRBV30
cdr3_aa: CAWSAGEGDTQYF
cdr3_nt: TGTGCCTGGAGCGCGGGAGAAGGAGATACGCAGTATTTT

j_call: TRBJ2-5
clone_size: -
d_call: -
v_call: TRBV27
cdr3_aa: CASSLAGPYYQETQYF
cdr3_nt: TGTGCCAGCAGTTTAGCAGGGCCCTACTACCAAGAGACCCAGTACTTC

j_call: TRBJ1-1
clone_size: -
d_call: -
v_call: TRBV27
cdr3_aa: CASSFAGYGTEAFF
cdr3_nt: TGTGCCAGCAGTTTCGCCGGGTATGGTACTGAAGCTTTCTTT

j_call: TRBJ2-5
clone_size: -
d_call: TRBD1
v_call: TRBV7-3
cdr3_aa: CASSRGQQETQYF
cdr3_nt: TGTGCCAGCAGCCGGGGACAGCAAGAGACCCAGTACTTC

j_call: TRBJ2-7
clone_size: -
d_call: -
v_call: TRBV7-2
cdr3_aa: CASSSPQPDGEQYF
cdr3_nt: TGTGCCAGCAGCTCCCCCCAACCGGACGGCGAGCAGTACTTC

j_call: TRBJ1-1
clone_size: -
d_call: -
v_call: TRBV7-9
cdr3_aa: CASSLVQGNTEAFF
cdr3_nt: TGTGCCAGCAGCTTAGTACAGGGGAACACTGAAGCTTTCTTT

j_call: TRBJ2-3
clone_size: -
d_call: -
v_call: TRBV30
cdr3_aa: CAWSRAPGSTDTQYF
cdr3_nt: TGTGCCTGGAGTCGGGCCCCAGGAAGCACAGATACGCAGTATTTT

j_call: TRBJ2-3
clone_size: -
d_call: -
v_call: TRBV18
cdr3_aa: CASSKRASDTQYF
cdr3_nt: TGTGCCAGCTCGAAAAGGGCCTCAGATACGCAGTATTTT

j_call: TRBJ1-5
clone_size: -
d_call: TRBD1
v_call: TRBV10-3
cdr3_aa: CAISNPGGQPQHF
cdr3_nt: TGTGCCATCAGTAATCCAGGGGGGCAGCCCCAGCATTTT

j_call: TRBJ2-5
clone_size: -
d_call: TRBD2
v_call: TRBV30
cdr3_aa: CACSPGTSGSHETQYF
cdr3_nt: TGTGCCTGTTCACCCGGGACTAGCGGGAGCCACGAGACCCAGTACTTC

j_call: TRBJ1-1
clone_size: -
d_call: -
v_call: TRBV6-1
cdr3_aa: CASSEPGRNTEAFF
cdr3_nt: TGTGCCAGCAGTGAACCGGGCCGAAACACTGAAGCTTTCTTT

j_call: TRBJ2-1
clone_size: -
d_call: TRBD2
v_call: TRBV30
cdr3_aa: CAWSPGLADNEQFF
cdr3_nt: TGTGCCTGGAGTCCGGGACTAGCAGACAATGAGCAGTTCTTC

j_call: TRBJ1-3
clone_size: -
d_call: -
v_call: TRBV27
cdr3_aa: CASSPGHGISGNTIYF
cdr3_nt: TGTGCCAGCAGCCCGGGACACGGAATCTCTGGAAACACCATATATTTT

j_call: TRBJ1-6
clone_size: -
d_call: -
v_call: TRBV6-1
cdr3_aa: CASSEPRGAYSPLHF
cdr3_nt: TGTGCCAGCAGTGAACCGAGGGGGGCGTATTCACCCCTCCACTTT

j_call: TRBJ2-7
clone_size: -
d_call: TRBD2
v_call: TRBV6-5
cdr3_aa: CASSFQRGSYEQYF
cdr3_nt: TGTGCCAGCAGTTTTCAGCGGGGCTCCTACGAGCAGTACTTC

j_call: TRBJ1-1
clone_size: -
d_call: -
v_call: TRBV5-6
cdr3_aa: CASSSTRGSTEAFF
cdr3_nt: TGTGCCAGCAGCTCAACCAGGGGTAGCACTGAAGCTTTCTTT

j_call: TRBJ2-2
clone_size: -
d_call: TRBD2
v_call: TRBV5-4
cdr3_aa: CASSLPTSGTGELFF
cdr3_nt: TGTGCCAGCAGCTTGCCGACTAGCGGAACCGGGGAGCTGTTTTTT

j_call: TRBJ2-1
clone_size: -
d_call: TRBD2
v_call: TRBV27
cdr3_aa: CASSLAGAYNEQFF
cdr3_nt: TGTGCCAGCAGTTTAGCGGGGGCCTACAATGAGCAGTTCTTC

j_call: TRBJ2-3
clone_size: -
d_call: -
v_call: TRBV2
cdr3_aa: CASSLNTDTQYF
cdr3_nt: TGTGCCAGCAGTCTGAACACAGATACGCAGTATTTT

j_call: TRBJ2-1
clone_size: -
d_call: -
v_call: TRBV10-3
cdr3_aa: CAIKGDGGGTKREQFF
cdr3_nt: TGTGCCATCAAAGGGGACGGGGGTGGAACGAAACGAGAGCAGTTCTTC